This T cell receptor (beta chain) was identified during a study of T-cell memory formation after mild COVID-19 (dated by TCRdb to the early 2020s). A note on the overall study: TCR sequence clusters from the two donors were found to be largely donor specific. In two donors, T-cell clones that expanded and contracted after mild COVID-19 were followed by sequencing TCRalpha and TCRbeta repertoires longitudinally. The cohort was made up of two young adult volunteers, one female and one male, who were previously healthy. The paper's findings and limits, for the study overall: The detection of some responding clones in pre-infection memory suggests that pre-existing cross-reactive memory T cells joined the SARS-CoV-2 response. The study covered only a couple of mild cases, and larger cohorts including severe cases with pre-infection samples were considered necessary. Contracting CD4+ clones turned up mainly in the CM and EM memory subsets, whereas EMRA was where CD8+ clones were enriched. Clones that contracted from day 15 to 85 showed balanced CD4/CD8 phenotypes, whereas a second wave of clones that expanded from day 15 to 37 leaned towards CD4+. SARS-CoV-2 specificity was not confirmed for the second-wave clones peaking on day 37.

Via the germline V gene, CDR1 is LGHNA and CDR2 YSLEER. From its cysteine to its phenylalanine, the CDR3 spans 14 amino acids. Only CDR3 DNA remains: 42 bases, in frame from the first base. V drops 3 bases and J drops 4 bases, leaving 11 bases in between. Turning to this clonotype: There is no known antigen for this receptor. No per-base quality is available; no much larger clone lies one base away.

Sequencing took place on an Illumina NovaSeq 6000. cDNA libraries for TCRalpha and TCRbeta were prepared by 5'RACE using constant-segment primers, with sample barcodes and unique molecular identifiers added. Trizol reagent was used to extract RNA from every sample. Amplification of the libraries took two PCR steps, and the second step added a second sample barcode plus Illumina TruSeq adapters. Sequencing of the libraries was done on an Illumina NovaSeq, producing 2 x 150 bp paired-end reads. The original methods were these. The reads were demultiplexed and collapsed into UMI-guided consensus sequences using migec v1.2.7. Using mixcr v2.1.11, UMI consensuses were aligned to TRA and TRB V and J templates and then assembled into clonotypes. A clonotype was counted as expanded or contracted only when both edgeR and NoisET called the clonotype significant, with the noise models trained on biological replicates. For edgeR calls, the cutoffs were a false discovery rate-adjusted p below 0.01 and a log2 fold-change threshold of 1. PCA with hierarchical clustering of max-normalized trajectories of the 1000 most abundant clonotypes was used as exploratory dynamics analysis. The CD4 or CD8 phenotype of responding clones was assigned using the separately sequenced CD4+ and CD8+ repertoires. TCRdb took the public reads, trimmed them with fastp at Q25, ran MiXCR for clone calling and kept in-frame beta chains. For every CDR3 protein sequence, its rows merge into one entry that carries the most common genes and DNA. The V and J calls here are based on TCRdb, not the publication. For this sample the table gives about 400,000 distinct CDR3 sequences, of which about a sixth were detected only once. The top ten constitute 20% to 25% of the sample.

Ficoll-Paque density gradient centrifugation was the method used to isolate PBMCs. This clonotype was obtained from a man between 18 and 35 years old who had mild COVID-19 (a few samples of this study predate the infection). The sample titles of this study are shuffled in the database, so cell type and time point are left out; the donor was told from shared clones. The material sequenced was PBMCs or a T cell subset sorted from them (not recorded which). The rearrangement combines TRBV4-3 with TRBJ2-3; the best D guess is TRBD1, with 6 bases matching. The CDR3 corresponds to CASSQGAGPDTQYF. The DNA reads as follows: TGCGCCAGCAGCCAGGGGGCAGGTCCAGATACGCAGTATTTT.